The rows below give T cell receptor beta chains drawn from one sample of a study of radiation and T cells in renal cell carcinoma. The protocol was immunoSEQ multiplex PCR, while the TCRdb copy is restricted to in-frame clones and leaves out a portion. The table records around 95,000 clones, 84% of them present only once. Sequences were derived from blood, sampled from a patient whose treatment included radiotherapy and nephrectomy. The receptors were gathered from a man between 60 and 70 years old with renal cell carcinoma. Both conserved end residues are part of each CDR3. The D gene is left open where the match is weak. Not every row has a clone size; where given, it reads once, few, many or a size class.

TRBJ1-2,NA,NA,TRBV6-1,CASSRGDYGYTF,TGTGCCAGCAGTAGAGGGGACTATGGCTACACCTTC
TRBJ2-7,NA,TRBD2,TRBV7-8,CASSIGLAGALGYEQYF,TGTGCCAGCAGCATCGGACTAGCGGGAGCGCTCGGATACGAGCAGTACTTC
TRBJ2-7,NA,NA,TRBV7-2,CASSLEVAVEQYF,TGTGCCAGCAGCTTAGAGGTAGCTGTCGAGCAGTACTTC
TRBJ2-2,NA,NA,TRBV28,CASSKTRGATGELFF,TGTGCCAGCAGTAAAACCCGGGGGGCCACCGGGGAGCTGTTTTTT
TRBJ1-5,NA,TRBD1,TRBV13,CASSLGGPGGQPQHF,TGTGCCAGCAGCTTAGGTGGACCAGGGGGACAGCCCCAGCATTTT
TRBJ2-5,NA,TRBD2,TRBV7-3,CASSLFSGRQETQYF,TGTGCCAGCAGCTTGTTTAGCGGGAGACAAGAGACCCAGTACTTC
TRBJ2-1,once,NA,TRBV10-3,CATAGGLSSYNEQFF,TGTGCCACCGCCGGGGGACTTAGCTCCTACAATGAGCAGTTCTTC
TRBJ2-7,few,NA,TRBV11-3,CASSPGQGGLAASYEQYF,TGTGCCAGCAGCCCCGGACAGGGGGGACTAGCGGCTTCCTACGAGCAGTACTTC
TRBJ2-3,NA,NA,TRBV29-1,CSVEGLGSTDTQYF,TGCAGCGTTGAAGGATTGGGGAGCACAGATACGCAGTATTTT
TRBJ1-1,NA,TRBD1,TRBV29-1,CSVDGTDSTEAFF,TGCAGCGTTGATGGGACAGATTCCACTGAAGCTTTCTTT
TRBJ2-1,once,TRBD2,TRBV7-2,CASSPSGTNNEQFF,TGTGCCAGCAGCCCAAGCGGGACGAACAATGAGCAGTTCTTC
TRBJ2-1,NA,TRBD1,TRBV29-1,CSVGETGAPNEQFF,TGCAGCGTTGGTGAGACAGGGGCACCCAATGAGCAGTTCTTC
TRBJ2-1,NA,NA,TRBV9,CASSPRDRAYNEQFF,TGTGCCAGCAGCCCCCGGGACCGCGCCTACAATGAGCAGTTCTTC
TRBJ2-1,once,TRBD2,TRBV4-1,CASSQPGTKNEQFF,TGCGCCAGCAGCCAACCCGGGACTAAAAATGAGCAGTTCTTC
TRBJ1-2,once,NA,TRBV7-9,CASSLDNREIIDYGYTF,TGTGCCAGCAGCTTAGATAACCGGGAGATTATCGACTATGGCTACACCTTC
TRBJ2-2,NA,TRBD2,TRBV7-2,CASSLGLAGGRIGELFF,TGTGCCAGCAGCTTAGGACTAGCGGGAGGGCGGATCGGGGAGCTGTTTTTT
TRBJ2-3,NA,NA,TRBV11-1,CASSGRISTDTQYF,TGTGCCAGCAGCGGGAGGATCTCCACAGATACGCAGTATTTT
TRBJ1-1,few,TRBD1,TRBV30,CAWDTGQGDTEAFF,TGTGCCTGGGATACTGGACAGGGAGACACTGAAGCTTTCTTT
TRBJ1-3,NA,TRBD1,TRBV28,CATRGGRGGNTIYF,TGTGCCACCAGAGGGGGCAGGGGAGGAAACACCATATATTTT
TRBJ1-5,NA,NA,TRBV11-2,CASSLDVGGNQPQHF,TGTGCCAGCAGCTTAGATGTGGGAGGCAATCAGCCCCAGCATTTT
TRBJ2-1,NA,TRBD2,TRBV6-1,CASSGLAGYLSEQFF,TGTGCCAGCAGTGGTCTAGCGGGGTACCTCAGTGAGCAGTTCTTC
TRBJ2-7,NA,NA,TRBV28,CASTRTTPYEQYF,TGTGCCAGCACAAGGACAACGCCCTACGAGCAGTACTTC
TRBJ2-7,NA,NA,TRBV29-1,CSVEGTASYEQYF,TGCAGCGTTGAAGGCACGGCCAGCTACGAGCAGTACTTC
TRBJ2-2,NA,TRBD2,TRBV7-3,CASSLTSLAGEGRTGELFF,TGTGCCAGCAGCTTAACGTCACTAGCGGGAGAGGGTCGGACCGGGGAGCTGTTTTTT
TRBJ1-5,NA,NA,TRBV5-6,CASSLQQGNQPQHF,TGTGCCAGCAGCTTACAACAGGGCAATCAGCCCCAGCATTTT
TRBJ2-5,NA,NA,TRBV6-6,CASSYGREETQYF,TGTGCCAGCAGTTACGGGCGGGAAGAGACCCAGTACTTC
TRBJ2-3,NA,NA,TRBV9,CASSIKGGQADTQYF,TGTGCCAGCAGCATTAAGGGGGGGCAGGCAGATACGCAGTATTTT
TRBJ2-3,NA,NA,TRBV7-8,CASSLVRGAGQYF,TGTGCCAGCAGCTTAGTGAGGGGGGCGGGGCAGTATTTT
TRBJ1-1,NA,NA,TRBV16,CASIRTFLNTEAFF,TGTGCCAGTATCCGGACATTCTTGAACACTGAAGCTTTCTTT
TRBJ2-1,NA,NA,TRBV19,CASSPHPTVSYNEQFF,TGTGCCAGTAGTCCCCACCCGACAGTCTCCTACAATGAGCAGTTCTTC
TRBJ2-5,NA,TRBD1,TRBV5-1,CASSPQRDREETQYF,TGCGCCAGCAGCCCACAACGGGACAGGGAAGAGACCCAGTACTTC